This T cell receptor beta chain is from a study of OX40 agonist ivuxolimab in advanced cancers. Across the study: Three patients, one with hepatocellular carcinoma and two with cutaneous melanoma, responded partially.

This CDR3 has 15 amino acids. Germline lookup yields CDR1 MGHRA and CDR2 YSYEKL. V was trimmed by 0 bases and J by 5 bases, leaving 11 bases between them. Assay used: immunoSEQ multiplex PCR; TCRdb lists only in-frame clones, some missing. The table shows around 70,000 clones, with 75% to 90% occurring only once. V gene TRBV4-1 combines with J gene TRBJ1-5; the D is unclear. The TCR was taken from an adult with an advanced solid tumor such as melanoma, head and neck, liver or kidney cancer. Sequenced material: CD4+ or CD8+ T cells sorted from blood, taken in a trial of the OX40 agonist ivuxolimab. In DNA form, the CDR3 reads TGCGCCAGCAGCCAAGAAGGATCCGGCTATCAGCCCCAGCATTTT. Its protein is CASSQEGSGYQPQHF.